This TCR beta chain is from a study of blood T cell repertoires in COVID-19. Generated by immunoSEQ multiplex PCR, the TCRdb table keeps only in-frame clones and is missing some. Of around 300,000 clones in the sample, roughly 86% were seen once. This CDR3 has 17 amino acids. CDR1 and CDR2 from the germline V gene are MNHEY and SVGEGT. The V segment lost 2 bases and the J segment 2 bases; nucleotides outside the gene matches: 6. Sequenced: PBMCs or T cells enriched from blood (not recorded which). The chain is built from TRBV6-2 or TRBV6-3 and TRBJ2-7; 13 bases are shared with TRBD2. The source of this sequence is a woman under 30 who had recovered from COVID-19. Written as DNA, the CDR3 is TGTGCCAGCAGTTACCGACAGACTAGCGGGAGGCCCTACGAGCAGTACTTC. Amino acid sequence: CASSYRQTSGRPYEQYF.